This TCR beta chain was observed in a study of blood T cell repertoires in COVID-19 (dated by TCRdb to the early 2020s). A note on the overall study: The collaborator samples originated in the United States, Italy and Spain and spanned the acute and convalescent phases of COVID-19. The material from the prospective study consisted of cDNA or gDNA derived from T cells, B-cell-depleted T cells, or PBMCs. The dataset comprised deeply sampled blood TCRbeta repertoires from subjects exposed to, actively infected with, or recovered from COVID-19. The repertoires were released in a freely available public database intended as a resource for research on the immune response to SARS-CoV-2. Samples came from the ongoing ImmuneRACE study (first 160 participants) plus 1,254 subjects from 6 global collaborators. A de-identified subject ID, COVID-19 status, age in years and sex were almost always included in the sample metadata. Where available, HLA class I and class II types were obtained from metadata supplied by the sample provider rather than from assay-based typing.

The paper as a whole reports these results and caveats: How much clinical and demographic metadata was included differed by source and by participant, and the metadata was provided uncurated.

The cysteine opens and the phenylalanine closes a CDR3 of 15 amino acids. This entry keeps only the CDR3 DNA: 45 bases, framed from base 1. Trimmed from V: 3 bases; trimmed from J: 8 bases; junction bases lacking a gene match: 11. The germline V gene (reference sequence) sets CDR1 to DFQATT and CDR2 to SNEGSKA. One collaborating source in Seattle enrolled patients during active infection and followed them longitudinally through the course of disease. Whole blood was collected in K2EDTA tubes by collaborating institutions according to the institutions' own protocols. For TCRbeta analysis, collaborators shipped samples in one of three forms: frozen whole blood, isolated PBMCs, or DNA extracted from either of those sample types. This clone has a single count. Its antigen remains undetermined. Within one base of it there is no much larger clone, and no base qualities were kept. The immunoSEQ Assay, a bias-controlled multiplex PCR, was used to amplify TCRbeta CDR3 regions from genomic DNA. The published analysis was carried out like this. Within the assay, amplification of reference gene primers was used to estimate how many nucleated cells each sample contained. To quantify the absolute abundance of each unique TCRbeta CDR3 rearrangement, sequence reads were collapsed and filtered. For each sample, productive Simpson clonality was calculated by taking the square root of Simpson's diversity index across productive rearrangements. The table comes from immuneACCESS by way of TCRdb, which keeps in-frame sequences with V and J called. Part of the clones is missing from these tables; in studies checked, under half for an unresolved V gene and the rest for unknown reasons. That table supplies the V and J calls and clone size; D and trimming were determined from the DNA. For this sample there are under 250,000 clones; 85% to 90% appear just once. Roughly 11% of the sample is in the top ten clones.

The sample taken for sequencing was peripheral blood. The chain is assembled from TRBV20-1 and TRBJ2-7; TRBD1 agrees with 12 junctional bases. The receptor was derived from a man between 50 and 59 years old with COVID-19, enrolled during active disease. The CDR3 region has the sequence CSASSSGTGGSKQYF. In nucleotide form, the sequence is TGCAGTGCTAGTAGCTCCGGGACAGGGGGCTCTAAGCAGTACTTC.